A single sample gave rise to the 21 T cell receptor beta chains below, sequenced in a study of cytomegalovirus exposure and HLA in healthy donors. The study ran its PCR with 60 Vbeta and 13 Jbeta primers. Only in-frame clones appear in the TCRdb table, and some are missing; sequencing was by immunoSEQ multiplex PCR. The sample carries around 150,000 clones, over 70% recorded once. Input material: PBMCs. All receptors derive from a man between 25 and 39 years old in good health and CMV-seronegative.

This clone has just one count. The gene calls are TRBV7-9 and TRBJ2-1; maybe TRBD2 (7 bases). The CDR3 runs 15 residues. V lost 1 base to trimming and J lost 8 bases, with 15 bases between them. Germline V gene data show CDR1 as SEHNR and CDR2 as FQNEAQ (reference sequence). The CDR3 sequence is CASSLVGGGSDEQFF. The DNA for the CDR3 is TGTGCCAGCAGCTTAGTGGGCGGGGGCTCGGATGAGCAGTTCTTC.

The rearrangement links TRBV11-2 to TRBJ2-7; 8 bases are a match to TRBD2. V was clipped by 5 bases and J by 6 bases; unmatched bases: 3. CDR3 length equals 12 residues. Germline CDR1 reads SGHAT; CDR2 reads FQNNGV. CDR3 nucleotide sequence: TGTGCCAGCAGCGACGGGGGGGCCGAGCAGTACTTC. Translating gives CASSDGGAEQYF.

V gene TRBV6-5 combines with J gene TRBJ2-7, with 7 bases matching TRBD1. Germline CDR1 MNHEY, CDR2 SVGAGI. CDR3 length equals 15 residues. V was clipped by 0 bases and J by 5 bases; unmatched bases: 7. The CDR3 DNA reads TGTGCCAGCAGTTACTCTGGGACAGCCCATGACGAGCAGTACTTC. Translated, it gives CASSYSGTAHDEQYF.

The chain has TRBV6-5 and TRBJ2-7; no firm D call. The CDR3 runs 11 residues. Germline V gene data show CDR1 as MNHEY and CDR2 as SVGAGI. Trimming stripped 6 bases from V and 4 bases from J, with 7 bases between. In DNA form, the CDR3 reads TGTGCCAGCAGGCAGTATTACGAGCAGTACTTC. As protein: CASRQYYEQYF.

Points on this clone: Sequence at one end of the junction differs from germline and may be a read error. The chain is built from TRBV7-9 and TRBJ2-7; D is possibly TRBD1 (5 bases). Germline V lookup: CDR1 SEHNR, CDR2 FQNEAQ (reference sequence). The CDR3 totals 15 residues. The CDR3 nucleotides are TGTTCCAGCAGCCCAGTGGCAGGGTTCTCCTACGAGCAGTACTTC. This encodes CSSSPVAGFSYEQYF.

The chain has TRBV6-5 and TRBJ1-1; weak D call: TRBD1 (6 bases). The V gene's germline CDR1 is MNHEY and CDR2 SVGAGI. The CDR3 totals 15 residues. Trimming took 0 bases from V and 1 from J, leaving 9 bases between them. The CDR3 reads CASSYSRGTNTEAFF. Written as DNA, the CDR3 is TGTGCCAGCAGTTACTCTAGGGGGACGAACACTGAAGCTTTCTTT.

This chain uses TRBV19 with TRBJ1-1; perhaps TRBD1 as D (6 bases). CDR1 and CDR2 (germline): LNHDA, SQIVND (reference sequence). V lost 5 bases to trimming and J lost 8 bases, with 18 bases between them. This CDR3 is built from 14 residues. CDR3 sequence (DNA): TGTGCCAGTAGTGTCCCACAGGGAGATGGGGAAGCTTTCTTT. It encodes CASSVPQGDGEAFF. The full variable domain, completed using reference TRBV19 and TRBJ1-1, is DGGITQSPKYLFRKEGQNVTLSCEQNLNHDAMYWYRQDPGQGLRLIYYSQIVNDFQKGDIAEGYSVSREKKESFPLTVTSAQKNPTAFYLCASSVPQGDGEAFFGQGTRLTVV.

The V call is TRBV27, the J call TRBJ2-2; maybe TRBD2 (5 bases). Looked up from germline, CDR1 is MNHEY and CDR2 is SMNVEV (reference sequence). The CDR3 extends over 14 amino acids. V was shortened by 9 bases and J by 1 base, with 12 bases between the two germline ends. Written as DNA, the CDR3 is TGTGCCAGTGGAGGACGGGGGAACACCGGGGAGCTGTTTTTT. Residues: CASGGRGNTGELFF.

J is TRBJ2-7 and V is TRBV7-9; 11 nucleotides agree with TRBD2. Germline lookup yields CDR1 SEHNR and CDR2 FQNEAQ (reference sequence). This CDR3 contains 17 residues. V dropped 5 bases and J dropped 2; count of bases not matched to a gene: 11. CDR3 protein: CASSQRTSGSDPYEQYF. The DNA for the CDR3 is TGTGCCAGCAGCCAGAGGACTAGCGGGTCTGATCCCTACGAGCAGTACTTC. Full variable domain (remainder filled in from reference TRBV7-9 and TRBJ2-7): DTGVSQNPRHKITKRGQNVTFRCDPISEHNRLYWYRQTLGQGPEFLTYFQNEAQLEKSRLLSDRFSAERPKGSFSTLEIQRTEQGDSAMYLCASSQRTSGSDPYEQYFGPGTRLTVT.

This chain uses TRBV9 with TRBJ1-4; TRBD1 matches 7 bases. With V trimmed by 0 bases and J by 8 bases, 13 bases remained unmatched. The CDR3 consists of 17 residues. Germline lookup yields CDR1 SGDLS and CDR2 YYNGEE. CDR3 sequence: CASSVGVGGGVGEKLFF. The DNA for the CDR3 is TGTGCCAGCAGCGTAGGAGTAGGGGGCGGGGTTGGCGAAAAACTGTTTTTT.

This chain uses TRBV28 with TRBJ1-2; the D gene is possibly TRBD1 (5 bases). CDR3 length: 14 amino acids. The germline CDR1 and CDR2 sequences are MDHEN and SYDVKM. V lost 2 bases and J lost 2, with 9 bases in between. DNA for the CDR3: TGTGCCAGCAGTTTACCTCCAGGGAACTATGGCTACACCTTC. This codes for CASSLPPGNYGYTF.

A remark on this clone: Other DNA sequences in this sample translate to the same CDR3. The V call is TRBV28, the J call TRBJ1-1; D uncertain. The CDR3 is made up of 12 amino acids. V was trimmed by 6 bases and J by 1 base, leaving 6 bases between them. CDR1 is MDHEN, CDR2 SYDVKM, per germline. CDR3 bases: TGTGCCAGCAGCACGGGGAACACTGAAGCTTTCTTT. Encoded protein: CASSTGNTEAFF.

CDR3 region: CASSQGQGGLAGNTIYF. CDR3 DNA sequence: TGCGCCAGCAGCCAAGGACAGGGAGGTCTCGCTGGAAACACCATATATTTT. The chain recombines TRBV4-3 with TRBJ1-3; TRBD1 agrees at 7 bases. Germline CDR1 is LGHNA and CDR2 is YSLEER. V lost 1 base, J lost 2 bases, and 8 bases stayed unmatched. The length of the CDR3 is 17 residues.

V is TRBV30 and J is TRBJ2-7, with TRBD2 identical over 8 bases. CDR3 size: 14 residues. V shed 3 bases and J 3 bases; nucleotides not matched to a gene: 7. CDR1 and CDR2 from the germline V gene are GTSNPN and SVGIG (reference sequence). The CDR3 protein is CAWRPSGRLYEQYF. CDR3 sequence (DNA): TGTGCCTGGAGACCCAGCGGGAGACTCTACGAGCAGTACTTC.

The chain joins TRBV9 to TRBJ2-7; TRBD1 aligns across 9 bases. Germline assignment: CDR1 SGDLS and CDR2 YYNGEE. CDR3 length: 16 residues. Losses at the gene ends were 0 bases for V and 0 bases for J; bases not matched to a gene: 4. For the CDR3, the DNA is TGTGCCAGCAGCGTAGAGGGGACAGGGAGCTCCTACGAGCAGTACTTC. This gives the protein CASSVEGTGSSYEQYF.

V and J are TRBV5-8 and TRBJ1-5; D ambiguous. The CDR3 extends over 13 amino acids. Trimming pared 2 bases from V and 7 bases from J, leaving 10 bases between. Germline V gives CDR1 SGHTS, CDR2 YDEGEE. The CDR3 is CASSFKEFQPQHF. CDR3 DNA: TGTGCCAGCAGCTTTAAGGAGTTCCAGCCCCAGCATTTT.

The J gene is TRBJ2-3, the V gene TRBV27; D gene uncertain. Germline V gene lookup returns CDR1 MNHEY and CDR2 SMNVEV (reference sequence). V shed 8 bases and J shed 6 bases, with 6 bases lying between them. The length of the CDR3 is 10 residues. This CDR3 reads CASLGDTQYF. Here the CDR3 DNA reads TGTGCCAGCCTAGGTGATACGCAGTATTTT.

In this sample, this clone turned up once. The V call is TRBV18, the J call TRBJ1-4; 7 bases line up with TRBD1. CDR1 and CDR2 (germline): KGHSH, LQKENI. The CDR3 contains 14 residues. After removal of 2 bases from V and 6 bases from J, the junction contained 3 bases not matched to a gene. CDR3 sequence (DNA): TGTGCCAGCTCACCAGGGACAGCATATGAAAAACTGTTTTTT. Its protein product is CASSPGTAYEKLFF.

CDR3 DNA: TGTGCCACCAGTCGACTCGGCACAGATACGCAGTATTTT. As protein: CATSRLGTDTQYF. This chain connects TRBV15 to TRBJ2-3; D remains ambiguous. Germline V lookup: CDR1 LNHNV, CDR2 YYDKDF (reference sequence). Trimming left V 6 bases short and J 1 base short, with 8 bases between. The CDR3 loop spans 13 amino acids.

V and J are TRBV30 and TRBJ2-1; D may be TRBD1 (6 bases). V lost 2 bases and J lost 1, with 6 bases in between. From germline, CDR1 is GTSNPN and CDR2 SVGIG (reference sequence). CDR3 length equals 13 residues. As DNA, the CDR3 is TGTGCCTGGAGTAGGGGGTCCTACAATGAGCAGTTCTTC. It is translated as CAWSRGSYNEQFF. The full variable domain, with the rest looked up from reference TRBV30 and TRBJ2-1, is SQTIHQWPATLVQPVGSPLSLECTVEGTSNPNLYWYRQAAGRGLQLLFYSVGIGQISSEVPQNLSASRPQDRQFILSSKKLLLSDSGFYLCAWSRGSYNEQFFGPGTRLTVL.

The V call is TRBV5-1, the J call TRBJ2-7, with D uncertain. The CDR3 is made up of 17 amino acids. V lost 0 bases, J lost 2 bases, and 18 bases lay in between. CDR1 is SGHRS, CDR2 YFSETQ, per germline. The DNA for the CDR3 is TGCGCCAGCAGCTTGGTTTCGTCTGCTGACCTAGCCTACGAGCAGTACTTC. It specifies CASSLVSSADLAYEQYF.